The clone carrying this T cell receptor beta chain showed up just a few times. Antigen specificity is unknown. The entry originates in a study of T cell repertoires in cytomegalovirus infection. Looking at the study overall: Peptides in the study included HLA-C-restricted and HLA-B-restricted CMV epitopes.

The CDR3 is 18 residues long. CDR1 and CDR2 from the germline V gene are SEHNR and FQNEAQ (reference sequence). V lost 4 bases and J lost 2, with 23 bases in between. One entry per CDR3 protein results from TCRdb running MiXCR on the reads. The table records 750,000 to 900,000 distinct CDR3 sequences, 25% to 35% of them present only once. The source of this sequence is a human donor in good health (CMV status not recorded). Some clones in this sample may be carry-over from other donors' samples. The chain carries TRBV7-9 and TRBJ2-5, with a weak D call TRBD2 (7 bases). The specimen was cultured CD8+ T cells from PBMCs, collected from culture after CMV antigen stimulation. In DNA form, the CDR3 reads TGTGCCAGCAGCTACCCCGCGACCGGGCGGGGGCCTCAAGAGACCCAGTACTTC. Its translation: CASSYPATGRGPQETQYF.